This TCR beta chain emerged from a study of blood T cells in healthy people across ages. The V end was cut by 8 bases, the J end by 0 bases, with 8 bases between. CDR3 length equals 12 residues. Germline CDR1 reads SGHRS; CDR2 reads YFSETQ. The authors ran a second PCR of roughly 6 to 12 cycles using a sample-barcoded 5' primer and a J-beta primer mix. TCRdb re-analysed the 5' RACE reads in MiXCR, keeping a single row per CDR3 protein. The sample carries hundreds of thousands of distinct CDR3 sequences, around a quarter recorded once. This sample also belongs to another study, concerning T cells of mothers and their children.

This chain uses TRBV5-1 with TRBJ1-1; a weak D match, TRBD1 (5 bases). The source material was blood. This clonotype was obtained from a boy aged 5-17 years in good health. The CDR3 coding sequence is TGCGCCAGTGGGGGGATGAACACTGAAGCTTTCTTT. Amino acids: CASGGMNTEAFF. Using reference TRBV5-1 and TRBJ1-1 for the parts outside the CDR3, the full variable domain is KAGVTQTPRYLIKTRGQQVTLSCSPISGHRSVSWYQQTPGQGLQFLFEYFSETQRNKGNFPGRFSGRQFSNSRSEMNVSTLELGDSALYLCASGGMNTEAFFGQGTRLTVV.